This T cell receptor beta chain is drawn from a study of CD8+CD57+ T cells in acquired aplastic anemia. Study details: CD4+ and CD8+ cells, once sorted, gave DNA averaging roughly 3 ug. Researchers reported that healthy donors averaged roughly 10 million reads for CD4+ cells.

This clonotype was counted ten times or more. Its antigen is unknown. Study-level points and caveats: The study identified around 28 CD8+ CDR3 sequences shared by patients and controls.

Genomic DNA, the template, was used for profiling of the TCR beta VDJ and CDR3. TCRdb called the reads again in MiXCR, with one record for every CDR3 protein. The table includes 100,000 to 120,000 distinct CDR3 sequences, around half detected once. The sequence was collected from a human donor in good health, serving as a control. Sequencing input: sorted CD4+, CD8+, or CD8+CD57+ T cells (not recorded which) from PBMCs.

CDR3 coding DNA: TGTGCCAGCAGCTCAGTCACGTCGGGCAGGCGGGCCTACGAGCAGTACTTC. Translating it yields CASSSVTSGRRAYEQYF. This chain links TRBV11-2 with TRBJ2-7; the D gene is possibly TRBD2 (5 bases). Trimming took 4 bases from V and 2 from J, leaving 21 bases between them. Looked up from germline, CDR1 is SGHAT and CDR2 is FQNNGV. This CDR3 has 17 amino acids.